The rows below give T cell receptor beta chains drawn from one sample of a study of shared clonotypes between healthy human individuals. The table came from immunoSEQ multiplex PCR; TCRdb's copy has only in-frame clones and leaves some out. This table has over a million clones, 98% appearing once. Sequenced sample: naive CD4+ T cells sorted from blood. Source of these receptors: a man aged 25-45 years in good health. The CDR3 runs from the conserved cysteine through the conserved F or W. A D gene is named only where the DNA matches it firmly. Size is omitted from some rows. Given values are once, few, many or a class for expanded clones.

length,V,D,size,J,CDR3,DNA
15,TRBV14,TRBD2,.,TRBJ2-1,CASSQLAGGYNEQFF,TGTGCCAGCAGCCAATTAGCGGGAGGGTACAATGAGCAGTTCTTC
18,TRBV9,TRBD2,.,TRBJ2-2,CASSMGLAGSTNTGELFF,TGTGCCAGCTCTATGGGACTAGCGGGATCAACTAACACCGGGGAGCTGTTTTTT
12,TRBV7-2,.,.,TRBJ1-1,CASSYSNTEAFF,TGTGCCAGCAGCTACTCGAACACTGAAGCTTTCTTT
17,TRBV5-1,TRBD2,.,TRBJ2-7,CASSLSSGSLSSYEQYF,TGCGCCAGCAGCTTGTCTAGCGGGAGCCTTAGCTCCTACGAGCAGTACTTC
13,TRBV29-1,.,.,TRBJ1-1,CSVDYSEGTEAFF,TGCAGCGTTGATTACTCGGAGGGGACTGAAGCTTTCTTT
15,TRBV28,TRBD2,.,TRBJ2-1,CASTPQREGINEQFF,TGTGCCAGCACCCCCCAGCGGGAGGGGATTAATGAGCAGTTCTTC
12,TRBV2,.,.,TRBJ2-7,CASSRDTYEQYF,TGTGCCAGCAGCCGTGACACCTACGAGCAGTACTTC
15,TRBV6-6,.,.,TRBJ1-3,CASSPLLNSGNTIYF,TGTGCCAGCAGTCCACTACTTAACTCCGGAAACACCATATATTTT
18,TRBV28,TRBD1,.,TRBJ1-2,CASSAPQGTRNRNYGYTF,TGTGCCAGCAGTGCCCCACAGGGGACCAGGAATCGAAACTATGGCTACACCTTC
12,TRBV19,.,.,TRBJ1-4,CASRIGDEKLFF,TGTGCCAGTAGGATAGGCGATGAAAAACTGTTTTTT
15,TRBV9,.,.,TRBJ2-3,CASSPRGVSTDTQYF,TGTGCCAGCAGCCCCCGAGGAGTGAGCACAGATACGCAGTATTTT
15,TRBV29-1,TRBD2,.,TRBJ2-2,CSAETSGTWTGELFF,TGCAGCGCTGAGACTAGCGGGACCTGGACCGGGGAGCTGTTTTTT
13,TRBV7-8,.,.,TRBJ2-5,CASSLIQRETQYF,TGTGCCAGCAGCTTAATCCAGCGGGAGACCCAGTACTTC
14,TRBV5-1,.,.,TRBJ1-1,CASSPGLLNTEAFF,TGCGCCAGCAGCCCCGGCCTTTTGAACACTGAAGCTTTCTTT
16,TRBV11-2,TRBD1,.,TRBJ2-7,CASSSLVGTGPYEQYF,TGTGCCAGCAGCTCTCTGGTCGGGACAGGCCCATACGAGCAGTACTTC
14,TRBV18,.,.,TRBJ2-3,CASSPLDARDTQYF,TGTGCCAGCTCACCGCTGGACGCAAGAGATACGCAGTATTTT
14,TRBV7-9,.,once,TRBJ1-4,CASSRRQTNEKLFF,TGTGCCAGCAGCCGCAGACAAACTAATGAAAAACTGTTTTTT
16,TRBV27,.,.,TRBJ2-7,CASSPWTGKSSYEQYF,TGTGCCAGCAGTCCCTGGACCGGGAAAAGCTCCTACGAGCAGTACTTC
13,TRBV5-6,.,.,TRBJ1-4,CASSLVGNEKLFF,TGTGCCAGCAGCTTGGTCGGGAATGAAAAACTGTTTTTT
13,TRBV7-7,.,.,TRBJ2-3,CASSLDFTDTQYF,TGTGCCAGCAGCCTAGATTTTACAGATACGCAGTATTTT
15,TRBV11-2,TRBD1,.,TRBJ2-2,CASSQTGVGTGELFF,TGTGCCAGCAGCCAGACAGGGGTCGGCACCGGGGAGCTGTTTTTT
16,TRBV5-1,TRBD2,.,TRBJ2-2,CASSLVAGGLTGELFF,TGCGCCAGCAGCTTGGTTGCGGGAGGGCTCACCGGGGAGCTGTTTTTT
14,TRBV29-1,TRBD2,.,TRBJ2-7,CSVKLAARSYEQYF,TGCAGCGTTAAACTAGCGGCCCGATCCTACGAGCAGTACTTC
16,TRBV21-1,.,.,TRBJ2-7,CGLPGGVLVEAYEQYF,TGTGGGCTACCAGGGGGTGTCTTGGTGGAGGCCTACGAGCAGTACTTC
15,TRBV27,.,.,TRBJ1-5,CASSFNRDGNQPQHF,TGTGCCAGCAGTTTCAACAGGGACGGCAATCAGCCCCAGCATTTT
16,TRBV28,TRBD1,.,TRBJ1-5,CASSPHRGNSNQPQHF,TGTGCCAGCAGTCCACACAGGGGGAATAGCAATCAGCCCCAGCATTTT
14,TRBV5-1,.,.,TRBJ2-5,CASSPGGSQETQYF,TGCGCCAGCAGCCCCGGCGGGTCCCAAGAGACCCAGTACTTC
17,TRBV27,TRBD2,.,TRBJ2-5,CASSLGGGLAGMETQYF,TGTGCCAGCAGTTTAGGGGGGGGACTAGCGGGAATGGAGACCCAGTACTTC
13,TRBV6-1,.,.,TRBJ1-1,CASSEKPESEAFF,TGTGCCAGCAGTGAAAAACCAGAGTCTGAAGCTTTCTTT
14,TRBV18,TRBD2,once,TRBJ2-7,CASSPGTSGYEQYF,TGTGCCAGCTCTCCCGGGACTAGCGGGTACGAGCAGTACTTC
17,TRBV5-6,TRBD1,once,TRBJ1-2,CASSERDRGLVDYGYTF,TGTGCCAGCAGCGAACGGGACAGGGGGCTTGTCGACTATGGCTACACCTTC
14,TRBV5-4,TRBD2,once,TRBJ2-5,CASTKREAGETQYF,TGTGCCAGCACCAAGCGGGAGGCCGGGGAGACCCAGTACTTC
17,TRBV28,TRBD1,.,TRBJ1-2,CASSCGQGGISCYGYTF,TGTGCCAGCAGCTGCGGACAGGGAGGAATTTCCTGCTATGGCTACACCTTC
17,TRBV19,.,.,TRBJ1-5,CASSIMISGHQSQPQHF,TGTGCCAGTAGTATAATGATATCGGGACATCAATCGCAGCCCCAGCATTTT
16,TRBV29-1,.,.,TRBJ2-3,CSVASIVRFFPDTQYF,TGCAGCGTCGCGTCGATCGTCAGATTTTTCCCAGATACGCAGTATTTT
17,TRBV29-1,.,once,TRBJ2-1,CSVSGGGLQSSYNEQFF,TGCAGCGTAAGTGGGGGCGGGCTTCAAAGCTCCTACAATGAGCAGTTCTTC
13,TRBV6-5,.,.,TRBJ2-7,CASSLLSSYEQYF,TGTGCCAGCAGTCTACTCAGCTCCTACGAGCAGTACTTC
13,TRBV7-9,.,.,TRBJ2-3,CASSLEWTDTQYF,TGTGCCAGCAGCTTAGAGTGGACAGATACGCAGTATTTT
17,TRBV5-1,.,.,TRBJ2-3,CASSLGVRLGSSDTQYF,TGCGCCAGCAGCTTGGGGGTACGTCTCGGGTCATCAGATACGCAGTATTTT
17,TRBV30,.,once,TRBJ1-3,CAWSRGGPLNSGNTIYF,TGTGCCTGGAGTCGGGGGGGGCCATTAAACTCTGGAAACACCATATATTTT
15,TRBV28,TRBD1,.,TRBJ1-5,CASSLTGGRNQPQHF,TGTGCCAGCAGTTTAACAGGGGGGCGCAATCAGCCCCAGCATTTT
14,TRBV7-8,.,.,TRBJ2-5,CASSLKRQQETQYF,TGTGCCAGCAGCTTAAAAAGACAACAAGAGACCCAGTACTTC
12,TRBV11-2,.,.,TRBJ2-5,CASSLGLETQYF,TGTGCCAGCAGCCTAGGTTTGGAGACCCAGTACTTC
15,TRBV2,TRBD1,.,TRBJ2-6,CASSRTGGRPNVLTF,TGTGCCAGCAGCAGGACAGGTGGTAGACCCAACGTCCTGACTTTC
15,TRBV5-1,TRBD2,.,TRBJ2-1,CASSFRLAGGNEQFF,TGCGCCAGCAGCTTTCGACTAGCGGGAGGGAATGAGCAGTTCTTC
14,TRBV4-1,.,.,TRBJ2-7,CASSPRDVGGEQYF,TGCGCCAGCAGCCCCCGGGACGTAGGGGGAGAGCAGTACTTC